Each of the 17 T cell receptor beta chains below was sequenced from the same sample in a study. Via MiXCR, TCRdb re-called the 5' RACE reads, giving one row per CDR3 protein. The table lists over 25,000 distinct CDR3 sequences, about a quarter of them singletons. The sequenced sample consisted of naive CD4+ T cells sorted from a lymph node. Subset reported: naive CD4+ T cells, CD4+CD45RA+CD25-. The receptors stem from a female donor with breast cancer.

Only a few counts were recorded for this clonotype. This chain joins TRBV28 and TRBJ2-3, with D possibly TRBD2 on 6 matching bases. CDR3 size: 15 residues. Germline values: CDR1 MDHEN, CDR2 SYDVKM. V was clipped by 5 bases and J by 1 base, with 13 bases between them. The CDR3 protein is CASSGRELGTDTQYF. For the CDR3, the DNA is TGTGCCAGCAGTGGGCGGGAACTTGGCACAGATACGCAGTATTTT.

This chain links TRBV27 with TRBJ2-7; D might be TRBD2 (7 bases). V lost 3 bases and J 1 base, leaving 16 bases between the germline ends. CDR1 is MNHEY, CDR2 SMNVEV, per germline (reference sequence). CDR3 length: 16 amino acids. The CDR3 nucleotides read TGTGCCAGCAGTTTGGGGCCGGGGGGCCCGTCCTACGAGCAGTACTTC. Translation: CASSLGPGGPSYEQYF.

Judged by abundance, this clonotype is medium-sized. At one boundary the junction diverges from the germline segment, which might be a read error. The chain couples TRBV5-1 to TRBJ2-7; 8 nucleotides agree with TRBD1. The germline CDR1 and CDR2 sequences are SGHRS and YFSETQ. This CDR3 has 15 amino acids. Here the CDR3 reads CASSLGQGSSYEQYF. CDR3 bases: TGTGCCAGCAGCTTAGGACAGGGAAGCTCCTACGAGCAGTACTTC.

This clonotype was seen more than once but under ten times. For the CDR3, the DNA is TGTGCCAGCAGTTACACGGGACAGGTCGGCGGCTACACCTTC. Translating gives CASSYTGQVGGYTF. The genes are TRBV6-5 and TRBJ1-2, with 8 positions matching TRBD1. Trimming removed 2 bases from V and 8 bases from J; junction bases left unmatched: 7. CDR1 MNHEY and CDR2 SVGAGI come from the germline V gene. The CDR3 loop spans 14 amino acids.

This clonotype was seen more than once but under ten times. The rearrangement links TRBV4-1 to TRBJ1-6; weak D call: TRBD1 (6 bases). The V gene's germline CDR1 is MGHRA and CDR2 YSYEKL. The V and J ends lost 4 bases and 3 bases respectively, with 10 bases between them. CDR3 length equals 15 residues. Here the CDR3 DNA reads TGCGCCAGCAGCCGCGGACAGAGCTATAATTCACCCCTCCACTTT. As protein: CASSRGQSYNSPLHF.

As for this clonotype: The junction does not match germline at one end; this may be a read error. The gene calls are TRBV5-6 and TRBJ2-5; a possible D gene is TRBD2 (5 bases). The CDR3 is 14 amino acids. Germline assignment: CDR1 SGHDT and CDR2 YYEEEE. CDR3 sequence (DNA): TGTGCCAACAGCTTGCTCCAGGCGGGAGAGACCCAGTACTTC. Amino acid sequence: CANSLLQAGETQYF.

The V call is TRBV3-1, the J call TRBJ2-3; D not certain. CDR1 LGHDT and CDR2 YNNKEL come from the germline V gene (reference sequence). The CDR3 sequence is 14 residues long. V dropped 5 bases and J dropped 3 bases, with 12 bases sitting between them. This CDR3 reads CASSKGIGTDTQYF. The CDR3 DNA follows: TGTGCCAGCAGCAAGGGCATAGGGACAGATACGCAGTATTTT.

V usage is TRBV2 and J usage is TRBJ1-2; D unresolved. This CDR3 region has 14 residues. The V end was cut by 6 bases, the J end by 8 bases, with 19 bases between. CDR1 is SNHLY, CDR2 FYNNEI, per germline. The CDR3 spells CASSATTRRGGYTF. For the CDR3, the DNA is TGTGCCAGCAGCGCCACTACACGGCGAGGAGGCTACACCTTC.

This clonotype was recorded once. One junction end does not reproduce the germline sequence, and a read error may be involved. The gene calls are TRBV6-6 and TRBJ2-2; TRBD1 agrees at 9 bases. The CDR3 extends over 15 amino acids. From germline, CDR1 is MNHNY and CDR2 SVGAGI (reference sequence). CDR3 loop: CASRPGQGGAGELFF. The CDR3 DNA reads as TGTGCCAGCAGACCGGGACAGGGCGGCGCCGGGGAGCTTTTTTTT.

About this clonotype itself: Given a much more abundant clone one base away, this may be a read error. J is TRBJ2-2 and V is TRBV4-3; tentatively, D is TRBD2 (6 bases). Per the germline V gene, CDR1 is LGHNA and CDR2 is YSLEER. The CDR3 sequence is 15 residues long. Here the CDR3 DNA reads TGCTCCAGCAGCCAAGACGCGGGATCCACCGGGGAGCTGTTTTTT. Translation gives CSSSQDAGSTGELFF.

V usage is TRBV7-2 and J usage is TRBJ2-5, with TRBD2 matching 10 bases. The germline V gene encodes CDR1 SGHTA and CDR2 FQGNSA. Trimming cost V 5 bases and J 4 bases; bases outside gene matches: 7. CDR3 size: 15 residues. The CDR3 DNA reads as TGTGCCAGCAGCCCTAGCGGGGGCCGGGGAGAGACCCAGTACTTC. This encodes CASSPSGGRGETQYF.

As concerns this clonotype: The junction differs from germline at one of its ends, possibly a read error. The chain is built from TRBV7-7 and TRBJ2-1; 9 bases line up with TRBD1. CDR1 and CDR2 from the germline V gene are SSHAT and FNYEAQ (reference sequence). The CDR3 loop spans 13 amino acids. The CDR3 nucleotides read TGTGCTAGCAGCTTTGGACAGGGGTATGAGCAGTTCTTC. This gives the protein CASSFGQGYEQFF. The full variable domain, rest sourced from reference TRBV7-7 and TRBJ2-1, is GAGVSQSPRYKVTKRGQDVTLRCDPISSHATLYWYQQALGQGPEFLTYFNYEAQPDKSGLPSDRFSAERPEGSISTLTIQRTEQRDSAMYRCASSFGQGYEQFFGPGTRLTVL.

The chain joins TRBV12-3 or TRBV12-4 to TRBJ2-2, with 8 bases matching TRBD2. The CDR3 length is 16 residues. V trimming: 5 bases; J trimming: 0 bases; junction bases outside the gene matches: 5. DNA of the CDR3: TGTGCCAGCAGTCCTTCGACTAGCGCGAACACCGGGGAGCTGTTTTTT. This translates into CASSPSTSANTGELFF.

This sequence joins TRBV6-1 and TRBJ1-2, with D possibly being TRBD1 (5 bases). CDR3 length: 16 residues. CDR1 and CDR2 from the germline V gene are MNHNS and SASEGT. V lost 8 bases and J lost 0, with 19 bases in between. CDR3 sequence: CASEVEWGLANYGYTF. As DNA, the CDR3 is TGTGCCAGCGAGGTAGAATGGGGACTAGCTAACTATGGCTACACCTTC.

The chain recombines TRBV12-5 with TRBJ1-5; D is unresolved. V was cut by 3 bases and J by 4 bases, with 7 bases left in between. CDR1 LGHNT and CDR2 FRNRAP come from the germline V gene. This CDR3 has 13 residues. The CDR3, as DNA: TGTGCTAGTGGTTTCGGGGTAAATCAGCCCCAGCATTTT. Encoded protein: CASGFGVNQPQHF.

This clonotype was seen many times. The chain has TRBV27 and TRBJ1-5; tentatively, D is TRBD1 (5 bases). The CDR3 has 15 amino acids. Germline lookup yields CDR1 MNHEY and CDR2 SMNVEV (reference sequence). V lost 8 bases and J lost 2, with 16 bases in between. CDR3 region: CASRSDGAGNQPQHF. The CDR3 DNA reads TGTGCCAGCCGATCCGACGGGGCGGGCAATCAGCCCCAGCATTTT.

The table lists this clonotype with a few counts. The V and J genes are TRBV4-1 and TRBJ1-1, with TRBD1 matching over 8 bases. The V gene's germline CDR1 is MGHRA and CDR2 YSYEKL. With 0 bases clipped from V and 6 bases from J, the junction kept 9 bases outside the gene matches. The CDR3 extends over 16 amino acids. CDR3 in DNA: TGCGCCAGCAGCCAAGAAGGCAGGGGGCAATTAGCTGAAGCTTTCTTT. Amino acids: CASSQEGRGQLAEAFF.